The 21 T cell receptor beta chains below come from one sample, sequenced in a study of blood T cells in healthy people across ages. The second PCR ran roughly 7 to 12 cycles with a sample-barcoded 5' primer and J-beta primers. In TCRdb, the 5' RACE reads were re-called with MiXCR into one record per CDR3 protein. Of more than 1 million distinct CDR3 sequences in the sample, 35% to 50% were seen once. The sequenced sample was blood. The receptor set was obtained from a woman aged 55 to 70 in good health.

This clonotype was counted only a few times. V and J are TRBV6-5 and TRBJ2-5; D is undetermined. Germline CDR1 and CDR2: MNHEY and SVGAGI. CDR3 length: 14 amino acids. Trimming cost V 2 bases and J 0 bases, with 7 bases left between them. This chain's CDR3 is CASSYVGNQETQYF. CDR3 sequence (DNA): TGTGCCAGCAGTTACGTGGGAAACCAAGAGACCCAGTACTTC.

The rearrangement links TRBV5-1 to TRBJ2-7; D is possibly TRBD2 (5 bases). The tail of the sequence fits TRBJ2-5 better, so the J call may be wrong. Germline values: CDR1 SGHRS, CDR2 YFSETQ. This CDR3 is built from 14 residues. This CDR3 is CASSAASLQETQYF. The CDR3 DNA follows: TGCGCCAGCAGCGCCGCTAGCCTCCAAGAGACCCAGTACTTC.

This clonotype was seen more than once but under ten times. V usage is TRBV7-2 and J usage is TRBJ2-7; either TRBD1 or TRBD2 may fit D (5 bases each). V lost 1 base to trimming and J lost 2 bases, with 9 bases between them. The CDR3 has 14 amino acids. CDR1 is SGHTA and CDR2 is FQGNSA in the germline V gene. CDR3 sequence: CASSLGGFTYEQYF. CDR3 nucleotides: TGTGCCAGCAGCTTAGGGGGGTTTACCTACGAGCAGTACTTC. The full variable domain, completed using reference TRBV7-2 and TRBJ2-7, is GAGVSQSPSNKVTEKGKDVELRCDPISGHTALYWYRQSLGQGLEFLIYFQGNSAPDKSGLPSDRFSAERTGGSVSTLTIQRTQQEDSAVYLCASSLGGFTYEQYFGPGTRLTVT.

The chain is built from TRBV9 and TRBJ2-4; no definite D call. The closer fit of TRBJ2-7 to the DNA end suggests the J call may be wrong. From germline, CDR1 is SGDLS and CDR2 YYNGEE. This CDR3 is built from 13 residues. CDR3 sequence (DNA): TGTGCCAGCAGCGTAGGGTCTGCCGCCGAGCAGTACTTC. Its translation is CASSVGSAAEQYF.

Points on this clonotype: This could be a read error, since a much larger clone is one nucleotide away. The chain combines TRBV6-5 with TRBJ2-1, with 8 bases matching TRBD2. The CDR3 is 15 residues long. Germline CDR1 MNHEY, CDR2 SVGAGI. CDR3 sequence reads: CASRTSGSNYSEQFF. In DNA form, the CDR3 reads TGTGCCAGCAGAACGAGCGGGAGCAATTACAGTGAGCAGTTCTTC.

As for this clonotype: Possible read error: a much larger clone is one base away. The chain links TRBV7-2 to TRBJ2-3; D possibly matches TRBD1 or TRBD2 (5 bases each). V was trimmed by 2 bases and J by 8 bases, leaving 11 bases between them. Germline assignment: CDR1 SGHTA and CDR2 FQGNSA. There are 13 residues in the CDR3. CDR3 amino acids: CASSLRSGGTQYF. The CDR3 DNA is TGTGCCAGCAGCTTACGGAGTGGGGGTACGCAGTATTTT.

The table lists this clonotype with a few counts. The chain recombines TRBV5-1 with TRBJ2-1; 9 nucleotides line up with TRBD2. The better agreement between TRBJ2-7 and the DNA end casts doubt on the J call. Germline CDR1 reads SGHRS; CDR2 reads YFSETQ. The CDR3 sequence is 19 residues long. The CDR3 loop reads CASSLAPPLGLATYNEQYF. The CDR3 DNA follows: TGCGCCAGCAGCTTGGCCCCCCCCCTCGGACTAGCGACCTACAATGAGCAGTACTTC.

At least ten counts were recorded for this clonotype. The chain couples TRBV9 to TRBJ2-4, with a tentative D call TRBD2 (6 bases). The V end was cut by 0 bases, the J end by 6 bases, with 10 bases between. This CDR3 has 14 residues. The germline gives CDR1 SGDLS, CDR2 YYNGEE. The CDR3 DNA reads TGTGCCAGCAGCGTAGGACTAGTCCCAAACATTCAGTACTTC. It translates to CASSVGLVPNIQYF.

This clonotype was seen a few times. This chain uses TRBV5-4 with TRBJ2-3; TRBD2 matches at 13 bases. The CDR3 length is 17 residues. Germline values: CDR1 SGHNT, CDR2 YYREEE (reference sequence). Losses at the gene ends were 4 bases for V and 0 bases for J; bases not matched to a gene: 5. DNA for the CDR3: TGTGCCAGCAGCGAAGGACTAGCGGGAGTTAGCACAGATACGCAGTATTTT. It yields the protein CASSEGLAGVSTDTQYF.

Regarding this clonotype: A read error may account for a junction end that differs from germline. The chain employs TRBV7-8 and TRBJ2-1, with a possible D match to TRBD1 (6 bases). Germline V gene data show CDR1 as SGHVS and CDR2 as FQNEAQ. CDR3 length equals 16 residues. The CDR3 loop reads CASSATGTHSYDEQFF. The CDR3 nucleotides read TGTGCCAGCAGTGCTACCGGGACACACTCCTACGATGAGCAGTTCTTC.

The gene calls are TRBV2 and TRBJ2-7; TRBD2 aligns across 8 bases. This CDR3 is 17 amino acids long. V gave up 4 bases and J gave up 8 bases; unmatched junction bases: 19. CDR1 and CDR2 (germline): SNHLY, FYNNEI. The CDR3, as DNA: TGTGCCAGCAGTGGACAAGGGCTAGCGGGTCGTTCGGGTCAGCAGTACTTC. Its protein product is CASSGQGLAGRSGQQYF.

The chain is built from TRBV10-3 and TRBJ2-7, with 8 nucleotides matching TRBD2. The V gene end was trimmed by 4 bases and the J gene end by 7 bases; junction bases not matched to a gene: 9. This CDR3 has 14 residues. Germline CDR1 ENHRY, CDR2 SYGVKD. CDR3 DNA sequence: TGTGCCATCAGTGTGGGGGACTCGGGGGGGGAGCAGTACTTC. It specifies CAISVGDSGGEQYF.

The rearrangement links TRBV9 to TRBJ2-1; D is uncertain. The V gene's germline CDR1 is SGDLS and CDR2 YYNGEE. V was trimmed by 0 bases and J by 3 bases, leaving 13 bases between them. This CDR3 comprises 16 residues. CDR3 region: CASSVGVGLGYNEQFF. In nucleotides, the CDR3 is TGTGCCAGCAGCGTAGGTGTTGGGCTGGGCTACAATGAGCAGTTCTTC.

The rearrangement links TRBV5-6 to TRBJ2-7, with D possibly matching TRBD2 (5 bases). The CDR3 loop spans 13 amino acids. Trimming removed 6 bases at V and 6 bases at J, with 16 bases between. Germline values: CDR1 SGHDT, CDR2 YYEEEE. Written as DNA, the CDR3 is TGTGCCAGCATTACGGCTGCGGGCGGCGAGCAGTACTTC. This gives the protein CASITAAGGEQYF.

V usage is TRBV2 and J usage is TRBJ2-5; D could derive from TRBD1 or TRBD2 (7 bases each). V was trimmed by 6 bases and J by 5 bases, leaving 16 bases between them. The germline gives CDR1 SNHLY, CDR2 FYNNEI. This CDR3 has 14 residues. The CDR3 sequence is CASSKDREGETQYF. CDR3 in DNA: TGTGCCAGCAGCAAAGACAGGGAGGGGGAGACCCAGTACTTC.

The chain links TRBV6-1 to TRBJ1-2, with D unresolved. Trimming stripped 5 bases from V and 5 bases from J, with 15 bases between. In germline, CDR1 is MNHNS, CDR2 SASEGT. The CDR3 covers 14 residues. Written as DNA, the CDR3 is TGTGCCAGCAGTCCGAGTCAGAACAAATATGGCTACACCTTC. Its protein product is CASSPSQNKYGYTF.

The chain links TRBV7-8 to TRBJ2-7; D possibly corresponds to TRBD1 (6 bases). Trimming cost V 1 base and J 0 bases, with 10 bases left between them. CDR3 length: 15 residues. The V gene's germline CDR1 is SGHVS and CDR2 FQNEAQ. The CDR3 bases are TGTGCCAGCAGCTTAGAACAGGGCTTCTCCTACGAGCAGTACTTC. This codes for CASSLEQGFSYEQYF. The variable domain in full, completed from reference TRBV7-8 and TRBJ2-7, reads GAGVSQSPRYKVAKRGQDVALRCDPISGHVSLFWYQQALGQGPEFLTYFQNEAQLDKSGLPSDRFFAERPEGSVSTLKIQRTQQEDSAVYLCASSLEQGFSYEQYFGPGTRLTVT.

This clonotype was counted a few times. The chain has TRBV12-3 or TRBV12-4 and TRBJ1-4, with D hard to call. Trimming shortened V by 2 bases and J by 6 bases, and 7 bases separated the two germline ends. The CDR3 sequence is 13 residues long. The CDR3 coding sequence is TGTGCCAGCAGTTTAATGGGAGATGAAAAACTGTTTTTT. Translated, it gives CASSLMGDEKLFF.

In its sample, this clonotype was seen a few times. This chain links TRBV20-1 with TRBJ2-5, with D unresolved. The V end was cut by 3 bases, the J end by 5 bases, with 16 bases between. Germline CDR1 and CDR2: DFQATT and SNEGSKA (reference sequence). This CDR3 is 14 amino acids long. The CDR3 is CSARTVAERETQYF. The CDR3 DNA reads TGCAGTGCTAGGACGGTGGCCGAGCGTGAGACCCAGTACTTC.

The table lists this clonotype with a few counts. The rearrangement joins TRBV10-3 to TRBJ2-3; D call uncertain. Trimming cost V 5 bases and J 4 bases, with 4 bases left between them. The germline V gene has CDR1 ENHRY and CDR2 SYGVKD. The CDR3 length is 11 residues. DNA of the CDR3: TGTGCCATCAGTTCCGCAGATACGCAGTATTTT. It specifies CAISSADTQYF.

Note on this clonotype: Compared with germline, one end of the junction differs, possibly owing to a read error. The rearrangement joins TRBV12-5 to TRBJ2-7; no clear D gene. The length of the CDR3 is 13 residues. Germline CDR1 LGHNT, CDR2 FRNRAP. The CDR3 nucleotides read TGTGCTAGTCTACCCCTAGGCTCCGACGAGCAGTACTTC. Encoded protein: CASLPLGSDEQYF.